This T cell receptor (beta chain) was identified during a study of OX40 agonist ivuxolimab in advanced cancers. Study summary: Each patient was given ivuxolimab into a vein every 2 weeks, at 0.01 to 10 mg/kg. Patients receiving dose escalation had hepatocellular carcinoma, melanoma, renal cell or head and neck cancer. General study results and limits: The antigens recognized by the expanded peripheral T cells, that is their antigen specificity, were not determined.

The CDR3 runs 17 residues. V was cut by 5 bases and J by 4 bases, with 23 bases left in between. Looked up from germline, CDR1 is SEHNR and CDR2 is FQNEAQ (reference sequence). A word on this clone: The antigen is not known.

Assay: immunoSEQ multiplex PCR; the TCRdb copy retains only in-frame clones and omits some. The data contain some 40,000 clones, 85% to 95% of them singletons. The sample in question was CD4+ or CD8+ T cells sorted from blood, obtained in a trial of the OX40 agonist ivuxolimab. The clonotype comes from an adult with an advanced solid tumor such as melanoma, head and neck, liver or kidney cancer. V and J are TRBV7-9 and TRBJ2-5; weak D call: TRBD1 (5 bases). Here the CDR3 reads CASSPTTGRDDGETQYF. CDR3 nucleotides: TGTGCCAGCAGCCCTACCACTGGCAGGGATGATGGAGAGACCCAGTACTTC.